The 17 T cell receptor beta chains in this list originate from one sample, sequenced in a study of blood T cell repertoires in COVID-19. Libraries were prepared by immunoSEQ multiplex PCR; TCRdb keeps only in-frame clonotypes and omits some of them. The sample records 240,000 or so clones, about 86% being singletons. Sequencing was done on a sample of peripheral blood. The source is a woman at least 80 years old with acute or convalescent COVID-19.

The rearrangement links TRBV29-1 to TRBJ1-2, with TRBD1 as a possible D gene (6 bases). The V gene's germline CDR1 is SQVTM and CDR2 ANQGSEA. The CDR3 is 12 residues long. V was clipped by 4 bases and J by 4 bases, with 10 bases between them. The CDR3 sequence is CSVGQGGYGYTF. DNA of the CDR3: TGCAGCGTTGGCCAAGGGGGCTATGGCTACACCTTC.

This rearrangement joins TRBV5-1 to TRBJ2-3; D not certain. The CDR3 has 12 residues. CDR1 and CDR2 from the germline V gene are SGHRS and YFSETQ. Trimming stripped 0 bases from V and 4 bases from J, with 3 bases between. DNA for the CDR3: TGCGCCAGCAGCTTGGCTGCAGATACGCAGTATTTT. It is translated as CASSLAADTQYF. Complete variable domain (other parts from reference TRBV5-1 and TRBJ2-3): KAGVTQTPRYLIKTRGQQVTLSCSPISGHRSVSWYQQTPGQGLQFLFEYFSETQRNKGNFPGRFSGRQFSNSRSEMNVSTLELGDSALYLCASSLAADTQYFGPGTRLTVL.

V and J are TRBV15 and TRBJ2-7; D perhaps matches TRBD1 (6 bases). The CDR3 spans 16 residues. Germline-derived CDR1 and CDR2 are LNHNV and YYDKDF (reference sequence). Trimming left V 2 bases short and J 4 bases short, with 18 bases between. CDR3 coding DNA: TGTGCCACCAGCAGACGCTCCGGGACATCTAGGTACGAGCAGTACTTC. Protein product: CATSRRSGTSRYEQYF.

The chain links TRBV29-1 to TRBJ2-1; 14 bases are a match to TRBD2. Trimming took 5 bases from V and 7 from J; bases not matched to a gene: 7. The CDR3 consists of 15 residues. Germline CDR1 reads SQVTM; CDR2 reads ANQGSEA. The CDR3 sequence: CSVLLTSGGANEQFF. DNA of the CDR3: TGCAGCGTTCTACTGACTAGCGGGGGGGCAAATGAGCAGTTCTTC.

CDR3 in amino acids: CASRPRSGGADKNIQYF. CDR3 nucleotide sequence: TGTGCCAGTAGACCCCGAAGCGGGGGGGCTGACAAAAACATTCAGTACTTC. This sequence joins TRBV19 and TRBJ2-4; 10 nucleotides align to TRBD2. CDR1 and CDR2 (germline): LNHDA, SQIVND (reference sequence). V gave up 6 bases and J gave up 3 bases; unmatched junction bases: 11. The CDR3 contains 17 residues.

This clone has only one observation. The J gene is TRBJ2-2, the V gene TRBV5-4, with D maybe TRBD2 (5 bases). Germline CDR1 is SGHNT and CDR2 is YYREEE (reference sequence). The CDR3 is made up of 15 amino acids. With 3 bases removed from V and 4 bases from J, the gap between germline ends came to 13 bases. The CDR3 DNA reads TGTGCCAGCAGCTCTCCAAGGGCGGGCACCGGGGAGCTGTTTTTT. It encodes CASSSPRAGTGELFF.

This clone has more than one count but fewer than ten. The rearrangement joins TRBV6-6 to TRBJ1-1, with TRBD1 identical over 7 bases. V lost 4 bases to trimming and J lost 6 bases; unmatched junction nucleotides: 14. This CDR3 spans 16 amino acids. Germline V gene sequence: CDR1 MNHNY, CDR2 SVGAGI (reference sequence). The CDR3 here is CASSSTGTGIFSEAFF. CDR3 DNA sequence: TGTGCCAGCAGTTCGACAGGGACGGGAATATTTTCTGAAGCTTTCTTT.

In nucleotides, the CDR3 is TGTGCCAGCAGTGACCCGAGGGGGGGCCGACCGTCCCAGTACTTC. Protein sequence: CASSDPRGGRPSQYF. The chain uses TRBV2 and TRBJ2-5; a possible D gene is TRBD2 (7 bases). Trimming stripped 3 bases from V and 9 bases from J, with 20 bases between. Germline V gene lookup returns CDR1 SNHLY and CDR2 FYNNEI. The CDR3 spans 15 residues.

CDR3 coding DNA: TGCGCCAGCAGCTTGGCCGGGGGGCACAACACCGGGGAGCTGTTTTTT. Translated, it gives CASSLAGGHNTGELFF. V and J are TRBV5-1 and TRBJ2-2; the D gene is possibly TRBD2 (7 bases). Germline loops: CDR1 SGHRS, CDR2 YFSETQ. This CDR3 is 16 amino acids long. The V end lost 0 bases, the J end lost 2 bases, and 11 bases lay between the germline ends.

The rearrangement links TRBV11-3 to TRBJ1-3; maybe TRBD1 (5 bases). Between the trimmed V and J ends, which lost 0 bases and 4 bases, there was a span of 10 bases. CDR1 SGHNT and CDR2 YENEEA come from the germline V gene. CDR3 length equals 15 residues. CDR3 nucleotide sequence: TGTGCCAGCAGCTTAGATTCTCAGGGAGGAAACACCATATATTTT. It yields the protein CASSLDSQGGNTIYF.

This clone has just one count. This chain joins TRBV10-3 and TRBJ1-3; 11 bases fit TRBD1. The germline V gene encodes CDR1 ENHRY and CDR2 SYGVKD. This CDR3 contains 15 residues. Trimming at V came to 5 bases and at J to 1 base, leaving 1 base not matched to a gene. The DNA for the CDR3 is TGTGCCATCAGTCGGGACAGGGGGTCTGGAAACACCATATATTTT. Translated: CAISRDRGSGNTIYF.

The chain joins TRBV28 to TRBJ1-4; 7 bases agree with TRBD1. Per the germline V gene, CDR1 is MDHEN and CDR2 is SYDVKM. The CDR3 is 15 residues long. V shed 2 bases and J 7 bases; nucleotides not matched to a gene: 7. CDR3 coding DNA: TGTGCCAGCAGTTTACTGAGACCAGGGGGTGAAAAACTGTTTTTT. Translating it yields CASSLLRPGGEKLFF.

The rearrangement uses TRBV25-1 and TRBJ2-2; D unresolved. The V end lost 5 bases, the J end lost 6 bases, and 7 bases lay between the germline ends. Germline-derived CDR1 and CDR2 are MGHDK and SYGVNS. The CDR3 has 12 amino acids. CDR3 sequence: CASSRRAGELFF. The CDR3 DNA reads TGTGCCAGCAGTCGCCGAGCCGGGGAGCTGTTTTTT. The full variable domain, rest sourced from reference TRBV25-1 and TRBJ2-2, is EADIYQTPRYLVIGTGKKITLECSQTMGHDKMYWYQQDPGMELHLIHYSYGVNSTEKGDLSSESTVSRIRTEHFPLTLESARPSHTSQYLCASSRRAGELFFGEGSRLTVL.

The chain joins TRBV6-5 to TRBJ2-5, with 11 bases matching TRBD1. V dropped 6 bases and J dropped 5; count of bases not matched to a gene: 5. The germline V gene encodes CDR1 MNHEY and CDR2 SVGAGI. The CDR3 runs 14 residues. CDR3 residues: CASSWTGGRETQYF. The CDR3 bases are TGTGCCAGCAGCTGGACAGGGGGCCGGGAGACCCAGTACTTC.

This clone was recorded only once. V gene TRBV28 combines with J gene TRBJ1-2; D call uncertain. V was cut by 1 base and J by 3 bases, with 6 bases left in between. This CDR3 is built from 13 residues. Germline lookup yields CDR1 MDHEN and CDR2 SYDVKM. The CDR3: CASSLFRDYGYTF. CDR3 DNA: TGTGCCAGCAGTTTATTCCGTGACTATGGCTACACCTTC.

The V gene is TRBV9, the J gene TRBJ2-1, with D tentatively TRBD2 (7 bases). The V end was cut by 0 bases, the J end by 4 bases, with 11 bases between. Looked up from germline, CDR1 is SGDLS and CDR2 is YYNGEE. This CDR3 contains 15 residues. CDR3 residues: CASSVGRGPYNEQFF. Written as DNA, the CDR3 is TGTGCCAGCAGCGTAGGGCGGGGGCCTTACAATGAGCAGTTCTTC.

The J gene is TRBJ2-5, the V gene TRBV3-1 (or the pseudogene TRBV3-2), with TRBD1 matching 7 bases. Trimming removed 4 bases from V and 3 bases from J; junction bases left unmatched: 5. CDR1 and CDR2 (germline): LGHDT, YNNKEL (reference sequence). This CDR3 spans 14 amino acids. The DNA of the CDR3 is TGTGCCAGCAGCCTCCGGGACAGAGAAGAGACCCAGTACTTC. It is translated as CASSLRDREETQYF.